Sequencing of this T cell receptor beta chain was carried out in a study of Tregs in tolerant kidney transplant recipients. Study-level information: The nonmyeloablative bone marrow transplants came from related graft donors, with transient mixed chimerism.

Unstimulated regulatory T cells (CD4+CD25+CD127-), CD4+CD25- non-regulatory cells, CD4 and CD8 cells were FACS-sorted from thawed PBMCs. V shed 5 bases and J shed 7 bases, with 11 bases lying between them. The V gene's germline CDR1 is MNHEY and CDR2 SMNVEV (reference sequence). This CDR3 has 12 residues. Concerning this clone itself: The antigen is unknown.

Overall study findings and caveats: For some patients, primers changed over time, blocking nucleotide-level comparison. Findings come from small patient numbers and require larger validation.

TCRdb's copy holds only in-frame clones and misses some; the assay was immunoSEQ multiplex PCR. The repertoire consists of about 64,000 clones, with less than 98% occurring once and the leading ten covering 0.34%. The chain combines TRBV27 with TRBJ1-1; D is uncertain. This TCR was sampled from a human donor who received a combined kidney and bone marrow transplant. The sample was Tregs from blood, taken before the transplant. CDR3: CASSLRVIEAFF. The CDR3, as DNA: TGTGCCAGCAGTCTCCGGGTTATTGAAGCTTTCTTT.